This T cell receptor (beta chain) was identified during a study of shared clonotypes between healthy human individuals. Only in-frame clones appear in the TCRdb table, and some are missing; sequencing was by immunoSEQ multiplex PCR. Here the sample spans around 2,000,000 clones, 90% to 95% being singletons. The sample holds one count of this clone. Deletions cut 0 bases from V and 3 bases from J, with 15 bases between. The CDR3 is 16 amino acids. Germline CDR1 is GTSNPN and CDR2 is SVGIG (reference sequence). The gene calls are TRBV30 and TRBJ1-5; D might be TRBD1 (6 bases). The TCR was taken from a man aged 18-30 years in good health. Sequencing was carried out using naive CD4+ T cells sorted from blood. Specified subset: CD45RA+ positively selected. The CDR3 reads CAWSVRGRGINQPQHF. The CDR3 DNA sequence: TGTGCCTGGAGTGTACGAGGCAGGGGAATCAATCAGCCCCAGCATTTT.